This TCR beta chain was observed in a study of spatial heterogeneity in lung cancer. Overall study: Follow-up PBMC samples were sequenced when available, at a median of approximately two years after resection. The average appearance count of each unique TCR and UMI combination in raw reads was more than nine.

Time point defined: blood at routine non-recurrence follow-up after resection. Unsorted whole RNA samples from tumor, nontumor lung or frozen PBMC were sequenced. There are many counts of this clonotype. Its target is unknown. The CDR3 runs 16 residues. Germline V gene data show CDR1 as SGHRS and CDR2 as YFSETQ. V was cut by 4 bases and J by 5 bases, with 18 bases left in between. Study results and caveats: Resection saw ubiquitous expanded tumor TCRs appear in blood more than follow-up did.

Using its own MiXCR run on the 5' RACE reads, TCRdb lists one record per CDR3 protein. The table records around 110,000 distinct CDR3 sequences, 9.5% to 15% of them present only once. This sequence was found in a male donor with early-stage non-small cell lung cancer. The input for sequencing was PBMCs, taken at follow-up. This chain connects TRBV5-1 to TRBJ2-2; D might be TRBD1 or TRBD2, each matching 5 bases. This CDR3 is CASSPGTGLGTGELFF. Written as DNA, the CDR3 is TGCGCCAGCAGCCCGGGTACGGGGCTGGGGACCGGGGAGCTGTTTTTT.